These T cell receptor beta chains were read from a single sample in a study of T cells after posttransplantation cyclophosphamide. TCRdb's table, derived via immunoSEQ multiplex PCR, lists solely in-frame clones and lacks some. The data contain 20,000 to 25,000 clones, 73% of them singletons. Sequencing was performed on memory CD4+ T cells sorted from PBMCs. Source of these receptors: a woman in her sixties in good health, CMV-negative, and a related stem cell transplant donor. Each CDR3 is given with its conserved first and last residue. A D gene is named only where the DNA matches it firmly. Rows may omit the clone size; those that give it use once, few, many or a size class.

j_call: TRBJ2-2
clone_size: few
v_call: TRBV4-2
d_call: NA
cdr3_aa: CASSQGLGENGELFF
cdr3_nt: TGTGCCAGCAGCCAAGGACTCGGGGAGAACGGGGAGCTGTTTTTT

j_call: TRBJ2-1
clone_size: NA
v_call: TRBV28
d_call: TRBD2
cdr3_aa: CASSSRLAGYNEQFF
cdr3_nt: TGTGCCAGCTCCAGCCGACTAGCGGGCTACAATGAGCAGTTCTTC

j_call: TRBJ2-3
clone_size: NA
v_call: TRBV7-4
d_call: NA
cdr3_aa: CASSSLKRLVTDTQYF
cdr3_nt: TGTGCCAGCAGCTCACTCAAAAGACTAGTCACAGATACGCAGTATTTT

j_call: TRBJ1-2
clone_size: NA
v_call: TRBV4-1
d_call: NA
cdr3_aa: CASSQDHESWTGTYGYTF
cdr3_nt: TGCGCCAGCAGCCAAGACCACGAGAGTTGGACGGGAACTTATGGCTACACCTTC

j_call: TRBJ2-2
clone_size: NA
v_call: TRBV11-2
d_call: TRBD1
cdr3_aa: CASRPLGNRDRGRTGELFF
cdr3_nt: TGTGCCAGCCGACCCTTGGGAAACCGGGACAGGGGACGAACCGGGGAGCTGTTTTTT

j_call: TRBJ1-1
clone_size: NA
v_call: TRBV27
d_call: TRBD1
cdr3_aa: CASNRQGLNTEAFF
cdr3_nt: TGTGCCAGCAACCGACAGGGACTGAACACTGAAGCTTTCTTT

j_call: TRBJ1-6
clone_size: NA
v_call: TRBV6-1
d_call: NA
cdr3_aa: CASSSGPSYNSPLHF
cdr3_nt: TGTGCCAGCAGTTCAGGGCCCTCCTATAATTCACCCCTCCACTTT

j_call: TRBJ1-2
clone_size: few
v_call: TRBV7-9
d_call: NA
cdr3_aa: CASSLAQSSSYGYTF
cdr3_nt: TGTGCCAGCAGCTTAGCGCAGTCCTCGTCCTATGGCTACACCTTC

j_call: TRBJ2-7
clone_size: NA
v_call: TRBV11-1
d_call: NA
cdr3_aa: CASSFTRGPSYEQYF
cdr3_nt: TGTGCCAGCAGCTTTACGCGGGGGCCTTCCTACGAGCAGTACTTC

j_call: TRBJ2-7
clone_size: once
v_call: TRBV7-9
d_call: TRBD1
cdr3_aa: CASSLGQGARYEQYF
cdr3_nt: TGTGCCAGCAGCTTAGGACAGGGGGCTAGGTACGAGCAGTACTTC

j_call: TRBJ1-5
clone_size: once
v_call: TRBV30
d_call: NA
cdr3_aa: CAWSPGHYQPQHF
cdr3_nt: TGTGCCTGGAGTCCGGGACATTATCAGCCCCAGCATTTT

j_call: TRBJ2-2
clone_size: NA
v_call: TRBV5-4
d_call: NA
cdr3_aa: CASSLEGGKRTGELFF
cdr3_nt: TGTGCCAGCAGCTTGGAAGGGGGTAAACGCACCGGGGAGCTGTTTTTT

j_call: TRBJ1-6
clone_size: few
v_call: TRBV11-2
d_call: NA
cdr3_aa: CASSLGPFVRGGFDSPLHF
cdr3_nt: TGTGCCAGCAGCTTAGGGCCCTTTGTGCGGGGTGGGTTCGATTCACCCCTCCACTTT

j_call: TRBJ2-3
clone_size: NA
v_call: TRBV6-6
d_call: NA
cdr3_aa: CASSNPGTIGDTQYF
cdr3_nt: TGTGCCAGCAGTAACCCGGGAACTATAGGAGATACGCAGTATTTT

j_call: TRBJ2-7
clone_size: NA
v_call: TRBV27
d_call: NA
cdr3_aa: CASSLSSSEYYEQYF
cdr3_nt: TGTGCCAGCAGTTTAAGTAGCTCGGAATACTACGAGCAGTACTTC

j_call: TRBJ2-1
clone_size: NA
v_call: TRBV7-3
d_call: TRBD2
cdr3_aa: CASSPGTSNEQFF
cdr3_nt: TGTGCCAGCAGTCCCGGGACTAGCAATGAGCAGTTCTTC

j_call: TRBJ2-1
clone_size: few
v_call: TRBV7-9
d_call: TRBD2
cdr3_aa: CASTLAGGYNEQFF
cdr3_nt: TGTGCCAGCACCCTCGCGGGAGGGTACAATGAGCAGTTCTTC

j_call: TRBJ2-2
clone_size: once
v_call: TRBV19
d_call: TRBD1
cdr3_aa: CASRDRGNGELFF
cdr3_nt: TGTGCCAGCCGGGACAGGGGTAACGGGGAGCTGTTTTTT

j_call: TRBJ2-3
clone_size: NA
v_call: TRBV30
d_call: TRBD2
cdr3_aa: CAWSPNRAGGGDTQYF
cdr3_nt: TGTGCCTGGAGTCCCAATCGAGCGGGAGGCGGGGATACGCAGTATTTT

j_call: TRBJ1-1
clone_size: NA
v_call: TRBV4-3
d_call: NA
cdr3_aa: CASSNRQGSQGGTEAFF
cdr3_nt: TGCGCCAGCAGCAACCGGCAAGGTAGCCAGGGAGGGACTGAAGCTTTCTTT

j_call: TRBJ2-1
clone_size: NA
v_call: TRBV5-1
d_call: TRBD2
cdr3_aa: CASTSSGGSLEQFF
cdr3_nt: TGCGCCAGCACATCAAGCGGGGGTTCGTTAGAGCAGTTCTTC

j_call: TRBJ2-7
clone_size: NA
v_call: TRBV28
d_call: NA
cdr3_aa: CATSLRDSYEQYF
cdr3_nt: TGTGCCACAAGTCTCCGGGACTCCTACGAGCAGTACTTC

j_call: TRBJ1-2
clone_size: NA
v_call: TRBV5-4
d_call: TRBD1
cdr3_aa: CASKGAGYGYTF
cdr3_nt: TGTGCCAGCAAGGGGGCTGGCTATGGCTACACCTTC

j_call: TRBJ1-1
clone_size: few
v_call: TRBV7-2
d_call: TRBD1
cdr3_aa: CASSLGTGLSGTEAFF
cdr3_nt: TGTGCCAGCAGCTTAGGGACAGGGCTCTCGGGCACTGAAGCTTTCTTT

j_call: TRBJ1-2
clone_size: once
v_call: TRBV6-4
d_call: NA
cdr3_aa: CASSDSIGGGRANYGYTF
cdr3_nt: TGTGCCAGCAGTGACTCCATCGGCGGAGGGCGAGCTAACTATGGCTACACCTTC